This T cell receptor beta chain was identified in a study of cytomegalovirus exposure and HLA in healthy donors. Amplification used 60 Vbeta primers and 13 Jbeta primers. Assay used: immunoSEQ multiplex PCR; TCRdb lists only in-frame clones, some missing. This sample has some 130,000 clones, with 60% to 85% found just once. This TCR derives from a human donor in good health. The sequencing sample was made of PBMCs.

Here the CDR3 reads CASSSLGRWGDYGYTF. In DNA form, the CDR3 reads TGTGCCAGCAGTTCGCTGGGCCGGTGGGGGGACTATGGCTACACCTTC. The chain uses TRBV27 and TRBJ1-2, with D possibly TRBD1 on 5 matching bases. The V end was cut by 4 bases, the J end by 3 bases, with 18 bases between. The CDR3 runs 16 residues. From germline, CDR1 is MNHEY and CDR2 SMNVEV (reference sequence).